The rows below give T cell receptor beta chains drawn from one sample of a study of blood T cells in healthy people across ages. TCRdb reprocessed the 5' RACE reads with MiXCR, giving one entry per CDR3 protein. This table has 1.5 million to 2 million distinct CDR3 sequences, about two fifths appearing once. The specimen sequenced was blood. The receptor source for this set is a human donor in good health. Each CDR3 is given with its conserved first and last residue. Fields, in order: V gene, CDR3 protein.

TRBV7-2	CASSPSGTGSQETQYF
TRBV2	CASSAGAGELFF
TRBV28	CASSRIGEQYF
TRBV20-1	CSARQGFQGGYTF
TRBV27	CASRPGTTPDTQYF
TRBV2	CASSSRLADTDTQYF
TRBV5-5	CASNRTSGGNEQFF
TRBV29-1	CSVGPSGFETQYF
TRBV28	CASRLPGTENQPQHF
TRBV4-3	CASSHVDSNEQFF
TRBV18	CASRLEGNQPQHF
TRBV7-8	CASSQEGITEAFF
TRBV12-3/TRBV12-4	CASSFGQSHNEQFF
TRBV3-1	CASSHSLAASQETQYF
TRBV5-1	CASSTGQVPTEAFF
TRBV7-6	CASSEIVGNQPYEQYF
TRBV4-1	CATGGASLGNEQFF
TRBV5-6	CASSRWGIMNTEAFF
TRBV4-2	CASSQDRDRRYGYTF
TRBV28	CASSSIEEGYGYTF
TRBV14	CASSPSRTGVEQYF
TRBV29-1	CSVTGLAGGEYF
TRBV14	CASSQIQGITGEQYF
TRBV5-6	CASSPRDRGRSPLHF
TRBV11-1	CASGLSFWAAQETQYF
TRBV13	CASSQRQGGGSPLHF
TRBV5-1	CASSSSRGNTEAFF
TRBV20-1	CSASRPTGRDNEQFF
TRBV7-2	CASSFSVDTDTQYF
TRBV9	CVSSVGETEQYF
TRBV20-1	CSARKTGISNQPQHF
TRBV7-2	CASSGGPGGNQPQHF
TRBV15	CATSFSGGYETQYF
TRBV20-1	CSAASAGGQDTQYF
TRBV20-1	CSARAAARGDTQYF
TRBV6-2/TRBV6-3	CASSYSLASGGEYEQFF
TRBV12-3/TRBV12-4	CASSWGAGGNQPQHF
TRBV7-2	CASTAALLGTQYF
TRBV5-4	CASSRGARGTYEQYF
TRBV7-9	CASSTPDRGDYGYTF
TRBV7-6	CASSSLQGKINSPLHF
TRBV9	CASSVSGGGTGDNSPLHF
TRBV28	CASSFTWDSPPPNYGYTF
TRBV29-1	CSVGGGGYTF
TRBV20-1	CSARDGTAGGEQYF
TRBV27	CASSLWSGAVGTEAFF
TRBV9	CASSPTLAGELFF
TRBV7-2	CASSLAWNNEQFF
TRBV2	CASLAGTYEQYF
TRBV29-1	CSVEPGTGGYGYTF
TRBV20-1	CSAHGTGRGKLFF
TRBV5-1	CASSAGPGRNIQYF
TRBV28	CASSPPTSTEAFF
TRBV20-1	CSAGEVGDTEAFF
TRBV6-2/TRBV6-3	CASSVRTGHIYGYTF
TRBV6-5	CASSYSTASLNYGYTF
TRBV7-2	CASSATGGANNQPRHF
TRBV13	CASSLSWGVDKPLHF
TRBV20-1	CSAREGLAEYYEQYF